This record covers a single TCR beta chain. Germline assignment: CDR1 SGHVS and CDR2 FNYEAQ. The CDR3 sequence is 16 residues long. Between the trimmed V and J ends, which lost 1 base and 0 bases, there was a span of 10 bases. This sample is drawn from a study of shared clonotypes between healthy human individuals. The repertoire was sequenced with immunoSEQ multiplex PCR; TCRdb's copy has only in-frame clones and lacks some. The data contain more than 2 million clones, around 95% of them seen just once; the ten biggest clones take up 0.13%. This chain uses TRBV7-6 with TRBJ1-5; D might be TRBD1 (5 bases). This clonotype originated in a man younger than 35 in good health. Sequencing used naive CD4+ T cells sorted from blood. Subset here: CD45RA+ positively selected. CDR3 region: CASSLGSGTSNQPQHF. CDR3 coding DNA: TGTGCCAGCAGCTTAGGCTCAGGGACTAGCAATCAGCCCCAGCATTTT.